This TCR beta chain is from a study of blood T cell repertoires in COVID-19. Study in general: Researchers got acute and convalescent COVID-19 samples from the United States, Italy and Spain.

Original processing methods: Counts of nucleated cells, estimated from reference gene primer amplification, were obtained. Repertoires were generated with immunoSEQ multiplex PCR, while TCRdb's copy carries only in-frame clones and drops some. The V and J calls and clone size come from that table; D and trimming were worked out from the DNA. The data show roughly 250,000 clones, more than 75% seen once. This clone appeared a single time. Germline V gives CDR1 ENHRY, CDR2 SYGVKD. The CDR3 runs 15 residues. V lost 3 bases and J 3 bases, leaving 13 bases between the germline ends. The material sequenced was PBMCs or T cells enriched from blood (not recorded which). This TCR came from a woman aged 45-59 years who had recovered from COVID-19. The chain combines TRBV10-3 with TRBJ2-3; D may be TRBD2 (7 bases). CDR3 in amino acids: CAISDGGGPTDTQYF. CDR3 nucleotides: TGTGCCATCAGTGATGGGGGGGGGCCTACAGATACGCAGTATTTT.